The 17 T cell receptor beta chains below all came from one sample that was sequenced in a study of molecular identifiers for immune sequencing clone quantification. TCRdb passed the PCR reads through MiXCR, listing each CDR3 protein once. The data contain a few hundred thousand distinct CDR3 sequences, around 23% of them singletons. Material for sequencing was naive CD8+ T cells from blood, with Jurkat cell RNA spiked in. Described subset: FACS-sorted CD8+CD4-CCR7+CD45RA+ naive T cells. These receptors were taken from a human donor in good health. Some libraries in this study had Jurkat cell RNA spiked in.

This clonotype has a single count. This may be a read error: a much more frequent sequence differs by one nucleotide. In this CDR3 the conserved last residue, phenylalanine or tryptophan, is missing, so a read error is likely. CDR3 in DNA: TGTGCCAGCAGCGACGGATCCAACACTGAAGCTTTCCTT. This sequence encodes CASSDGSNTEAFL. This chain connects TRBV9 to TRBJ1-1; D remains unclear. Trimming took 3 bases from V and 2 from J, leaving 8 bases between them. Germline CDR1 reads SGDLS; CDR2 reads YYNGEE. The CDR3 sequence is 13 residues long.

The table lists this clonotype with many counts. The chain has TRBV27 and TRBJ2-3; D unresolved. In germline, CDR1 is MNHEY, CDR2 SMNVEV (reference sequence). The V gene lost 0 bases and the J gene lost 2 bases, with 6 bases spanning the gap. This CDR3 is built from 14 residues. The DNA for the CDR3 is TGTGCCAGCAGTTTATCTCGGGCCACAGATACGCAGTATTTT. It yields the protein CASSLSRATDTQYF.

Points on this clonotype: This may stem from a read error, because a much larger clone lies one nucleotide away. The V gene is TRBV29-1, the J gene TRBJ1-1, with D uncertain. Germline CDR1 is SQVTM and CDR2 is ANQGSEA. The CDR3 consists of 14 residues. For the CDR3, the DNA is TGCGGCGTTGAACCCGGGTTAATAAACACTGAAGCTTTCTTT. Its protein product is CGVEPGLINTEAFF.

The rearrangement joins TRBV24-1 to TRBJ2-3; TRBD2 is a possible D gene (5 bases). Trimming removed 3 bases at V and 4 bases at J, with 10 bases between. Germline-derived CDR1 and CDR2 are KGHDR and SFDVKD. The CDR3 consists of 14 residues. The CDR3 DNA is TGTGCCACCAGTGATCCCGGACTCTCAGATACGCAGTATTTT. As protein: CATSDPGLSDTQYF.

Details on this clonotype: A read error may produce the germline difference seen at one junction end. The V gene is TRBV7-9, the J gene TRBJ2-7; 8 bases are shared with TRBD2. The CDR3 has 15 residues. Germline-derived CDR1 and CDR2 are SEHNR and FQNEAQ (reference sequence). The CDR3 spells CASNLEETSAYEQYF. CDR3 nucleotide sequence: TGTGCCAGCAACTTAGAAGAGACTAGCGCCTACGAGCAGTACTTC.

This clonotype came up a few times. V usage is TRBV7-9 and J usage is TRBJ2-3; no clear D gene. CDR3 length: 16 residues. Germline V gene sequence: CDR1 SEHNR, CDR2 FQNEAQ (reference sequence). V lost 3 bases to trimming and J lost 0 bases, with 13 bases between them. CDR3 amino acids: CASSFPGGFSTDTQYF. In DNA, the CDR3 is TGTGCCAGCAGCTTTCCGGGTGGATTTAGCACAGATACGCAGTATTTT.

This clonotype was counted many times. The rearrangement joins TRBV5-6 to TRBJ2-3, with D perhaps TRBD1 (5 bases). Germline V lookup: CDR1 SGHDT, CDR2 YYEEEE. There are 15 residues in the CDR3. Trimming shortened V by 6 bases and J by 2 bases, and 16 bases separated the two germline ends. CDR3 sequence: CASTQSGLFTDTQYF. The CDR3 DNA is TGTGCCAGCACCCAATCAGGGCTATTCACAGATACGCAGTATTTT.

V usage is TRBV12-3 or TRBV12-4 and J usage is TRBJ2-1; 9 nucleotides align to TRBD1. The CDR3 totals 17 residues. V dropped 5 bases and J dropped 1; count of bases not matched to a gene: 9. CDR3 region: CASSVVLQGASYNEQFF. The CDR3 DNA follows: TGTGCCAGCAGTGTAGTTTTACAGGGGGCATCCTACAATGAGCAGTTCTTC.

The V call is TRBV20-1, the J call TRBJ2-2, with a possible D match to TRBD2 (6 bases). Trimming cost V 0 bases and J 3 bases, with 17 bases left between them. This CDR3 spans 17 amino acids. Germline V CDR1 and CDR2: DFQATT, SNEGSKA (reference sequence). The CDR3 protein is CSARDRGAGRYTGELFF. CDR3 coding DNA: TGCAGTGCTAGAGATCGAGGGGCGGGGCGGTACACCGGGGAGCTGTTTTTT.

Concerning this clonotype: At one end the junction does not follow the germline gene, possibly because of a read error. The rearrangement uses TRBV18 and TRBJ2-3; tentatively, D is TRBD2 (6 bases). CDR3 length: 15 residues. Germline CDR1 and CDR2: KGHSH and LQKENI. The CDR3 nucleotides read TGTGCCAGCTCACCCCAGGACTATATCACAGATACGCCGTATTTT. Protein product: CASSPQDYITDTPYF.

The rearrangement links TRBV10-1 to TRBJ2-1; D ambiguous. This CDR3 is 14 amino acids long. The V end was cut by 4 bases, the J end by 0 bases, with 7 bases between. Germline V CDR1 and CDR2: WNHNN, SYGVQD (reference sequence). Here the CDR3 reads CASSVISSYNEQFF. CDR3 bases: TGCGCCAGCAGTGTGATCAGCTCCTACAATGAGCAGTTCTTC.

Ten or more counts support this clonotype. This sequence joins TRBV3-1 and TRBJ2-3; D unclear. This CDR3 has 14 amino acids. Trimming took 0 bases from V and 2 from J, leaving 6 bases between them. Germline assignment: CDR1 LGHDT and CDR2 YNNKEL (reference sequence). The CDR3: CASSQETHTDTQYF. The CDR3 nucleotides read TGTGCCAGCAGCCAAGAGACCCACACAGATACGCAGTATTTT.

V is TRBV29-1 and J is TRBJ2-5; the match to TRBD2 covers 9 bases. There are 18 residues in the CDR3. The J segment lost 5 bases and the V segment lost 2 bases, leaving 18 bases of the junction unmatched. Looked up from germline, CDR1 is SQVTM and CDR2 is ANQGSEA. The CDR3 DNA is TGCAGCGTTGAATTACCCGGATCCTTAGCGGGAGTTGAGGAGACCCAGTACTTC. This codes for CSVELPGSLAGVEETQYF. Full variable domain (outside the CDR3, taken from reference TRBV29-1 and TRBJ2-5): SAVISQKPSRDICQRGTSLTIQCQVDSQVTMMFWYRQQPGQSLTLIATANQGSEATYESGFVIDKFPISRPNLTFSTLTVSNMSPEDSSIYLCSVELPGSLAGVEETQYFGPGTRLLVL.

This clonotype was detected ten times or more. The V gene is TRBV18, the J gene TRBJ2-5, with D possibly being TRBD1 (5 bases). Germline CDR1 KGHSH, CDR2 LQKENI. The CDR3 length is 14 residues. The V end lost 3 bases, the J end lost 4 bases, and 12 bases lay between the germline ends. The CDR3 sequence: CASSPEPQGETQYF. CDR3 nucleotide sequence: TGTGCCAGCTCACCGGAGCCGCAGGGAGAGACCCAGTACTTC.

V usage is TRBV7-9 and J usage is TRBJ2-7, with D possibly matching TRBD2 (6 bases). Looked up from germline, CDR1 is SEHNR and CDR2 is FQNEAQ (reference sequence). The V and J ends lost 2 bases and 3 bases respectively, with 14 bases between them. The CDR3 is 15 amino acids. CDR3 nucleotide sequence: TGTGCCAGCAGCTTAACGGCTTTCGGGGGCTACGAGCAGTACTTC. It translates to CASSLTAFGGYEQYF.

This chain connects TRBV2 to TRBJ2-3, with D hard to call. Trimming removed 3 bases from V and 4 bases from J, with 8 bases in between. This CDR3 spans 13 amino acids. Germline loops: CDR1 SNHLY, CDR2 FYNNEI. Here the CDR3 DNA reads TGTGCCAGCAGTGATGTCAGGTCAGATACGCAGTATTTT. Encoded protein: CASSDVRSDTQYF.

This clonotype was detected a few times. The J gene is TRBJ2-3, the V gene TRBV4-3, with 7 nucleotides matching TRBD2. This CDR3 is 15 amino acids long. The junction had 4 bases not matched to a gene; V was cut back by 0 bases and J by 4 bases. Germline loops: CDR1 LGHNA, CDR2 YSLEER. The chain's CDR3 is CASSQEGRVADTQYF. In nucleotides, the CDR3 is TGCGCCAGCAGCCAAGAGGGGAGGGTGGCAGATACGCAGTATTTT.